This is a list of T cell receptor beta chains from one sample in a study of early T cells in non-severe SARS-CoV-2 infection. TCRdb passed the 5' RACE reads through MiXCR, listing each CDR3 protein once. The sample yields 25,000 to 30,000 distinct CDR3 sequences, roughly 5.7% seen once. Sequencing input: whole blood. These receptors came from an adult who was a healthcare worker with PCR-confirmed SARS-CoV-2 infection or an uninfected control (not recorded which). Each CDR3 is given with its conserved first and last residue. A D gene is named only where the DNA matches it firmly. Expanded clones get a size class; other rows say once, few or many, or leave the size out.

J gene	D gene	clone size	V gene	CDR3 DNA	CDR3 protein
TRBJ1-2	.	.	TRBV10-2	TGCGCCAGCAGTGGGGTTCAGAACTATGGCTACACCTTC	CASSGVQNYGYTF
TRBJ2-7	.	many	TRBV12-3/TRBV12-4	TGTGCCAGCAGTCCCCGGGACAACTACGAGCAGTACTTC	CASSPRDNYEQYF
TRBJ2-7	TRBD1	few	TRBV11-2	TGTGCCAGCAGCGCAGACAGGGGTTACGAGCAGTACTTC	CASSADRGYEQYF
TRBJ2-7	TRBD2	many	TRBV6-5	TGTGCCAGCAGTTACTCGGCGGGGGCCTACGAGCAGTACTTC	CASSYSAGAYEQYF
TRBJ2-7	TRBD1	.	TRBV20-1	TGCAGTGCTAGGGGGCAGGGGGCCTACGAGCAGTACTTC	CSARGQGAYEQYF
TRBJ2-5	.	many	TRBV12-5	TGTGCTAGTGGACAATTCGGGGATGGGGAGACCCAGTACTTC	CASGQFGDGETQYF
TRBJ2-1	TRBD2	few	TRBV4-1	TGCGCCAGCAGCCAAGAGACTAGCGGGAGGGCTAATGAGCAGTTCTTC	CASSQETSGRANEQFF
TRBJ2-7	.	many	TRBV15	TGTGCCACCAGCAGAGATCGAAGGGTTGAGCAGTACTTC	CATSRDRRVEQYF
TRBJ2-3	TRBD2	many	TRBV20-1	TGCAGCTTGAGTCGGGGTAGCGGGGGCACAGATACGCAGTATTTT	CSLSRGSGGTDTQYF
TRBJ1-5	.	many	TRBV4-1	TGCGCCAGCAGCCAAGAAGTGGGTCAAGGATGGCGGCCCCAGCATTTT	CASSQEVGQGWRPQHF
TRBJ2-6	.	few	TRBV24-1	TGTGCCACCAGTGCCCGGACCCTACCTAACGTCCTGACTTTC	CATSARTLPNVLTF
TRBJ2-1	TRBD1	few	TRBV4-2	TGTGCCAGCAGCCCTAGACCGGGACAGGGGGCCTACAATGAGCAGTTCTTC	CASSPRPGQGAYNEQFF
TRBJ1-6	.	many	TRBV12-3/TRBV12-4	TGTGCCAGCAGTTTATCGGGCAGGGCTGCTAATTCACCCCTCCACTTT	CASSLSGRAANSPLHF
TRBJ1-1	.	many	TRBV6-5	TGTGCCAGCAGTCAACACCAGCTGAACACTGAAGCTTTCTTT	CASSQHQLNTEAFF
TRBJ1-5	.	many	TRBV5-6	TGTGCCAGCAGCGCGGGTGGAGATCAGCCCCAGCATTTT	CASSAGGDQPQHF
TRBJ2-5	.	many	TRBV30	TGTGCCTGGAGCGGCAGCAAGACCCAGTACTTC	CAWSGSKTQYF
TRBJ1-5	.	many	TRBV5-5	TGTGCCAGCAGCTTGCTCAATCAGCCCCAGCATTTT	CASSLLNQPQHF
TRBJ2-7	TRBD1	many	TRBV20-1	TGCAGTGCTATTCCAGGGGGACACACCTACGAGCAGTACTTC	CSAIPGGHTYEQYF
TRBJ1-2	TRBD1	many	TRBV20-1	TGCAGTGCAAAGACAGGGAGGGGAAACTATGGCTACACCTTC	CSAKTGRGNYGYTF
TRBJ2-3	.	many	TRBV10-3	TGTGCCATCAGTGAGTCTGGCAGCGCGAGCACAGATACGCAGTATTTT	CAISESGSASTDTQYF
TRBJ2-1	.	many	TRBV28	TGTGCCAGCATTGTAGGGGGCGGGAGTTCTGAGCAGTTCTTC	CASIVGGGSSEQFF
TRBJ1-6	.	few	TRBV20-1	TGCAGTGCTAGACAGGCTGCTTATTCACCCCTCCACTTT	CSARQAAYSPLHF
TRBJ2-2	.	many	TRBV15	TGTGCCACCAGCAGAGATTTTCAGGGTTCCGGGGAGCTGTTTTTT	CATSRDFQGSGELFF
TRBJ1-2	.	.	TRBV3-1	TGTGCCAGCAGCCAAGATCCCGGGCCCTTCTCAGGCTATGGCTACACCTTC	CASSQDPGPFSGYGYTF
TRBJ2-2	TRBD1	many	TRBV4-1	TGCGCCACCACTCGTGAGACAGGGGCCTACGGGGAGCTGTTTTTT	CATTRETGAYGELFF
TRBJ2-1	.	many	TRBV6-5	TGTGCCACCAGTTGGGGTTACAATGAGCAGTTCTTC	CATSWGYNEQFF
TRBJ2-5	.	many	TRBV12-3/TRBV12-4	TGTGCCAGCAGCGACCAAGCCTACGAGACCCAGTACTTC	CASSDQAYETQYF
TRBJ2-1	TRBD1	many	TRBV19	TGTGCCAGTAGGACCGGACAGGGAACCTACAATGAGCAGTTCTTC	CASRTGQGTYNEQFF
TRBJ1-1	.	few	TRBV27	TGTGCCAGCAGCCGCCGGTCGCACACTGAAGCTTTCTTT	CASSRRSHTEAFF
TRBJ2-2	.	.	TRBV2	TGTGCCAGCAGTGTGGGCACCGGGGAGCTGTTTTTT	CASSVGTGELFF
TRBJ2-2	.	.	TRBV7-7	TGTGCTAGCAGCCAAGCGGCCGGGGAGCTGTTTTTT	CASSQAAGELFF
TRBJ2-3	TRBD2	.	TRBV13	TGTGCCAGCAGCTTAGACGGGGGGAGGACAGATACGCAGTATTTT	CASSLDGGRTDTQYF
TRBJ2-1	.	few	TRBV7-2	TGTGCCAGCAGCTTAGAGCCGAGTTACAATGAGCAGTTCTTC	CASSLEPSYNEQFF
TRBJ1-3	.	many	TRBV3-1	TGTGCCAGCAGCCAAGGGCAGGAAAAAATAGGAAACACCATATATTTT	CASSQGQEKIGNTIYF
TRBJ1-2	.	many	TRBV11-2	TGTGCCAGCAGCTCCTCGACGTACTATGGCTACACCTTC	CASSSSTYYGYTF